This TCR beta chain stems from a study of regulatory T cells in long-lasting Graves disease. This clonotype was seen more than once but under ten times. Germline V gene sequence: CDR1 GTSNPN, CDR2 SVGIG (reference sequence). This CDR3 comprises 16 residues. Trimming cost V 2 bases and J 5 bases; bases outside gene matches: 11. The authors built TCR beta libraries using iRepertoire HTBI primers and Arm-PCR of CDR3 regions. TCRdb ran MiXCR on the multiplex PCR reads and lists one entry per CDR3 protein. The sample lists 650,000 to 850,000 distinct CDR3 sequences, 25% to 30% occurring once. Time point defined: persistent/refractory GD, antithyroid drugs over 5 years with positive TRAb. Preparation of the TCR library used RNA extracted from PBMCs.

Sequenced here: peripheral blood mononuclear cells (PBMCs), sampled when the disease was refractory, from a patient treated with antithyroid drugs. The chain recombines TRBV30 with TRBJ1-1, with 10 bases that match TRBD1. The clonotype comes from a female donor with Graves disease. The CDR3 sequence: CAWSYRDRGWGTEAFF. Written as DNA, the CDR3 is TGTGCCTGGAGTTACCGGGACAGGGGTTGGGGGACTGAAGCTTTCTTT.